This TCR beta chain was obtained from a study of T cells after yellow fever vaccination (dated by TCRdb to the late 2010s). The study in broad terms: The SMART-Seq v4 Ultra Low Input RNA kit was used to prepare libraries from fractions with low cell numbers. To follow T-cell clones before and after both primary and booster YFV17D yellow fever vaccination, bulk TCR alpha and beta repertoires underwent longitudinal sequencing. The cohort comprised two healthy male donors, one aged 18 to 30 and one aged 30 to 40 years. Bulk PBMC replicates and cell subsets were isolated from blood drawn at multiple timepoints before and after both primary and secondary immunization.

Synthesis of TCR cDNA relied on 5'RACE template switching, a step that introduced a universal primer site along with unique molecular identifiers. cDNA synthesis was primed from both the TCR alpha and TCR beta constant segments. Library amplification used two PCR steps, and the second PCR step added sample barcodes and sequencing adapters. Sequencing of the libraries was done on either Illumina HiSeq 2500 (2x100 bp) or NovaSeq (2x150 bp). From the authors' description of their analysis: Demultiplexing of reads and collapsing into UMI consensus sequences were performed with MIGEC, and V(D)J alignment was carried out with MiXCR. Vaccine-responding clonotypes were identified with edgeR using replicate PBMC samples, with FDR below 0.01 and a log2 fold change above 5 up to day 15 being required. Bulk clonotypes were assigned CD4 or CD8 identity according to which sequenced CD4 or CD8 repertoire held them at higher abundance. In TCRdb, the public reads were trimmed at Q25 with fastp and aligned with MiXCR, with productive beta chains retained. Rows matching on CDR3 protein sequence are summarized as one entry with the most common DNA and genes. The authors' filters were not applied to this entry. Here the sample has about 350,000 distinct CDR3 sequences; approximately 10% occur a single time. The top ten constitute about 17% of the sample.

This clonotype was observed a handful of times. Its target antigen remains unknown. There are no base qualities to consult, and no much larger clone falls within one base. Read against the paper, the sample's treatment or condition label means: live attenuated yellow fever vaccine strain. Two biological replicates of bulk PBMCs were collected at each blood-draw timepoint. A standard Ficoll-Paque protocol was used to isolate PBMCs from peripheral blood. TriZol was used to extract RNA from bulk PBMCs, CD4 and CD8 fractions, and dextramer-positive and dextramer-negative fractions. V is reduced by 9 bases and J by 2 bases, leaving a spacing of 20 bases between them. For CDR1 and CDR2, the germline V gene (reference sequence) lists LNHDA and SQIVND. The CDR3 covers 16 residues, taking in both the cysteine and the phenylalanine. Just the 48-base CDR3 DNA is kept, in frame starting at base 1. Study-wide conclusions, independent of this receptor: FACS-sorted repertoires could contain abundant contaminating clonotypes from the bulk population, so computational filtering was required. The secondary T-cell response was weaker than the primary response but faster, peaking on day 5 instead of day 15. Most clones expanded after primary vaccination (96% of CD4 and approximately 86% of CD8) were re-detected after the booster, suggesting that broad memory maintenance occurred. A small fraction of clonotypes showed up in both the CD4 and CD8 compartments, probably as a result of convergent recombination. Because the study included only a couple of donors, the extent to which the findings can be generalized is limited.

The sample here was PBMCs, taken on the day of the first yellow fever vaccination. The chain joins TRBV19 to TRBJ1-5; the D gene is unclear. This TCR derives from a man younger than 30 who received the YFV17D yellow fever vaccine. The base sequence is TGTGCCAGCAGCCCTGGTCGTCGATTGGGCAATCAGCCCCAGCATTTT. Translated, it gives CASSPGRRLGNQPQHF. Where the CDR3 stops, the reference TRBV19 and TRBJ1-5 genes take over; the full variable domain is DGGITQSPKYLFRKEGQNVTLSCEQNLNHDAMYWYRQDPGQGLRLIYYSQIVNDFQKGDIAEGYSVSREKKESFPLTVTSAQKNPTAFYLCASSPGRRLGNQPQHFGDGTRLSIL.